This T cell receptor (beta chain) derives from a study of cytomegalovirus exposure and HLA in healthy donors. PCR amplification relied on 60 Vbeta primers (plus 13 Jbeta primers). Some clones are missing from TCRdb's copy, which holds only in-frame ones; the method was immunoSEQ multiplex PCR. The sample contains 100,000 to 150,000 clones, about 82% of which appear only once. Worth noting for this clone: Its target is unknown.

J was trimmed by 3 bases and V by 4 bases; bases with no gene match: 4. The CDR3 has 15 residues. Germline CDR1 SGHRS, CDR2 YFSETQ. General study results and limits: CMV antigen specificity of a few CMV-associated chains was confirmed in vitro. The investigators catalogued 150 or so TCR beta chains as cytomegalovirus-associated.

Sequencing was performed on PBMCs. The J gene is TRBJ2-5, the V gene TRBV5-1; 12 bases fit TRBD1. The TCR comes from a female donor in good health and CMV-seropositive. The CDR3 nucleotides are TGCGCCAGCAGCGGAGGGACAGGGGGCGAAGAGACCCAGTACTTC. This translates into CASSGGTGGEETQYF.